The 8 T cell receptor beta chains given below trace back to one sample, sequenced in a study of T cell responses to AZD1222 COVID-19 vaccine (dated by TCRdb to 2020 to 2023). The time point label, as the study defines it: baseline before first vaccination. The library was produced with the immunoSEQ multiplex PCR assay. TCRdb stores this immuneACCESS table with in-frame sequences only. Part of the clones is absent; in the studies checked, under half of the shortfall reflects unresolved V genes, and no reason is known for the rest. Here the sample has 120,000 to 150,000 clones; around 88% occur a single time. The biggest ten clones account for 2% to 2.5% of the sample. This sample comprised peripheral blood, obtained on day 0 of AZD1222 vaccination. These TCRs come from an adult in good health.

The chain couples TRBV24-1 to TRBJ2-1, with no clear D. Per the germline V gene, CDR1 is KGHDR and CDR2 is SFDVKD. V lost 4 bases to trimming and J lost 10 bases, with 13 bases between them. This CDR3 contains 13 residues. In DNA, the CDR3 is TGTGCCACCAGTGACTCGAGTAGTAGCGAGCAGTTCTTC. Protein: CATSDSSSSEQFF.

This rearrangement joins TRBV28 to TRBJ1-6; D is unclear. V was trimmed by 3 bases and J by 6 bases, leaving 9 bases between them. The germline V gene encodes CDR1 MDHEN and CDR2 SYDVKM. This CDR3 spans 14 amino acids. CDR3 residues: CASSFGARNSPLHF. The DNA of the CDR3 is TGTGCCAGCAGTTTCGGAGCCCGTAATTCACCCCTCCACTTT.

The chain links TRBV28 to TRBJ2-4; 7 bases agree with TRBD1. Germline lookup yields CDR1 MDHEN and CDR2 SYDVKM. V shed 4 bases, J shed 3 bases, and the junction held 9 bases outside the gene matches. The CDR3 is made up of 16 amino acids. CDR3: CASSSEGQFGKNIQYF. CDR3 DNA: TGTGCCAGCAGTTCTGAGGGACAGTTTGGCAAAAACATTCAGTACTTC.

The chain recombines TRBV4-2 with TRBJ2-2, with a weak D call TRBD2 (5 bases). The CDR3 contains 16 residues. CDR1 is LGHNA and CDR2 is YNFKEQ in the germline V gene. V lost 1 base, J lost 4 bases, and 13 bases lay in between. The CDR3 nucleotides are TGTGCCAGCAGCCAAGGGACTCTCCGAAGCACCGGGGAGCTGTTTTTT. This codes for CASSQGTLRSTGELFF.

The chain joins TRBV2 to TRBJ2-4; D remains unclear. The CDR3 is 11 residues long. The V end lost 4 bases, the J end lost 8 bases, and 6 bases lay between the germline ends. Germline lookup yields CDR1 SNHLY and CDR2 FYNNEI. CDR3 protein: CASSVADIQYF. DNA for the CDR3: TGTGCCAGCAGTGTGGCGGACATTCAGTACTTC.

The rearrangement joins TRBV12-3 or TRBV12-4 to TRBJ1-2; D may be TRBD1 (6 bases). The CDR3 consists of 13 residues. Trimming pared 7 bases from V and 4 bases from J, leaving 13 bases between. The CDR3 is CASTGARSYGYTF. CDR3 nucleotide sequence: TGTGCCAGCACGGGGGCTAGGAGCTATGGCTACACCTTC.

The chain couples TRBV27 to TRBJ2-7; D remains unclear. The CDR3 is made up of 13 amino acids. Germline-derived CDR1 and CDR2 are MNHEY and SMNVEV (reference sequence). Trimming cost V 3 bases and J 0 bases, with 6 bases left between them. CDR3 loop: CASSLTVSYEQYF. CDR3 DNA sequence: TGTGCCAGCAGTTTGACCGTCTCCTACGAGCAGTACTTC.

This clone came up a few times. This rearrangement joins TRBV19 to TRBJ1-1; no firm D call. V lost 1 base and J 8 bases, leaving 11 bases between the germline ends. The CDR3 is 13 residues long. Looked up from germline, CDR1 is LNHDA and CDR2 is SQIVND (reference sequence). The CDR3 is CASSIVLNVEAFF. The CDR3, as DNA: TGTGCCAGTAGTATAGTCCTCAACGTGGAAGCTTTCTTT. Together with reference TRBV19 and TRBJ1-1, the CDR3 gives the full variable domain: DGGITQSPKYLFRKEGQNVTLSCEQNLNHDAMYWYRQDPGQGLRLIYYSQIVNDFQKGDIAEGYSVSREKKESFPLTVTSAQKNPTAFYLCASSIVLNVEAFFGQGTRLTVV.